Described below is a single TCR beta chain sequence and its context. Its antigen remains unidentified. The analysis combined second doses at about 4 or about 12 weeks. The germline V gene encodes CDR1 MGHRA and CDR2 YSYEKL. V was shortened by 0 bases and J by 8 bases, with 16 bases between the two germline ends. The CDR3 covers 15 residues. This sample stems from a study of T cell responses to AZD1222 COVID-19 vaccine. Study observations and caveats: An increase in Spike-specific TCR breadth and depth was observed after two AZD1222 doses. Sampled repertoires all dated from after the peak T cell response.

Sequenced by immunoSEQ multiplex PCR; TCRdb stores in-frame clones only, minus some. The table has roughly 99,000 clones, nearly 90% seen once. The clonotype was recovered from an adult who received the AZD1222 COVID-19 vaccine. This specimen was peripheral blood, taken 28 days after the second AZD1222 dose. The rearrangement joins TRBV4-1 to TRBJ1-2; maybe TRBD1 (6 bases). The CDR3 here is CASSQDRLGASGYTF. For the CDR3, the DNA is TGCGCCAGCAGCCAAGATAGATTGGGGGCGTCGGGCTACACCTTC.